This T cell receptor beta chain was sequenced for a study of shared clonotypes between healthy human individuals. Study context: Donors consisted of a couple of women and a few men between 18 and 49. Study-wide points: About 5% of naive CD4 clonotypes were shared across a few donors.

V lost 6 bases to trimming and J lost 2 bases, with 19 bases between them. The CDR3 is made up of 16 amino acids. CDR1 MDHEN and CDR2 SYDVKM come from the germline V gene. Under the authors' procedure: ImmunoSEQ supplied junction-only sequences lacking quality scores, so filtering was different. The protocol was immunoSEQ multiplex PCR, while the TCRdb copy is restricted to in-frame clones and leaves out a portion. That table furnishes V, J and clone size, whereas the DNA furnished D and trimming. Of approximately 1,000,000 clones in the sample, roughly 80% were seen once. Subsets obtained from CD4+ cells comprised CD45RA+ naive and CD45RA-negative memory cells. Details on this clone: Its antigen is not identified.

The chain uses TRBV28 and TRBJ1-2; the D gene is possibly TRBD1 (5 bases). This receptor was identified in a man between 18 and 35 years old in good health. Some clones in this sample may be carry-over from other donors' samples. Sequenced: memory CD4+ T cells from PBMCs. Subset reported: CD45RA-negative fraction. CDR3 in amino acids: CASSRGSQGPNYGYTF. In DNA form, the CDR3 reads TGTGCCAGCAGCCGTGGGAGCCAGGGACCAAACTATGGCTACACCTTC.